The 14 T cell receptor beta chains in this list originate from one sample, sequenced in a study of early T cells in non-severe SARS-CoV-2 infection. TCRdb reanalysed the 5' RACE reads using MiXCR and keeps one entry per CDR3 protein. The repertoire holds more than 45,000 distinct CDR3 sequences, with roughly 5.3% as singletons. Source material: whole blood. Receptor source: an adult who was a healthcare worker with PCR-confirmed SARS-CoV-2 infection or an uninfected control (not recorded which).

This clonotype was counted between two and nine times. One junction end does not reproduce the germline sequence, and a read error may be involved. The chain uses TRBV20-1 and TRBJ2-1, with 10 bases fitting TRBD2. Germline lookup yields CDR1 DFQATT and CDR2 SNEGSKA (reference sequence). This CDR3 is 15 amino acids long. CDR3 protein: CSTRDRLAGGPEQFF. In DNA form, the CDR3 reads TGCAGTACTAGAGATCGCTTAGCGGGAGGACCCGAGCAGTTCTTC.

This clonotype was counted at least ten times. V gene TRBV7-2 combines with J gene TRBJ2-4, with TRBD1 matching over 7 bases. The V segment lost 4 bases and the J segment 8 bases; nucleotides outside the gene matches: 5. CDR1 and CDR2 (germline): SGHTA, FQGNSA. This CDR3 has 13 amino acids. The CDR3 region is CASSSRTGDIQYF. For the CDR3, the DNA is TGTGCCAGCAGCTCGCGGACAGGAGACATTCAGTACTTC. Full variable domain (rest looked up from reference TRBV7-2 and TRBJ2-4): GAGVSQSPSNKVTEKGKDVELRCDPISGHTALYWYRQSLGQGLEFLIYFQGNSAPDKSGLPSDRFSAERTGGSVSTLTIQRTQQEDSAVYLCASSSRTGDIQYFGAGTRLSVL.

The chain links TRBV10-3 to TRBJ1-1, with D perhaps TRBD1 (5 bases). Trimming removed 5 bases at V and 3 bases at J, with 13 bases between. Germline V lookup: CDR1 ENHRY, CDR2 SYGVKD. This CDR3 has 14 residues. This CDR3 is CAISTSPGDTEAFF. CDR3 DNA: TGTGCCATCAGTACCTCACCGGGGGACACTGAAGCTTTCTTT.

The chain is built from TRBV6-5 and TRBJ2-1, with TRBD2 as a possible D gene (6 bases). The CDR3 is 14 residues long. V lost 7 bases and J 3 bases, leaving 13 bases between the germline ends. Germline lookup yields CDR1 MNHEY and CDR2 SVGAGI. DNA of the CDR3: TGTGCCAGCACTCTCCGGGGGAGCTACAATGAGCAGTTCTTC. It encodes CASTLRGSYNEQFF.

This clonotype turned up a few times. CDR3 nucleotides: TGTGCCTGGAGTGCACCCTCACAGGATTCCCCCCAAGAGACCCAGTACTTC. It encodes CAWSAPSQDSPQETQYF. The chain combines TRBV30 with TRBJ2-5; D possibly corresponds to TRBD1 (5 bases). V was cut by 1 base and J by 1 base, with 19 bases left in between. Germline V gives CDR1 GTSNPN, CDR2 SVGIG (reference sequence). The CDR3 consists of 17 residues.

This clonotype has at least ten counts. The CDR3 region has the DNA TGCGCCAGCAGCCAAGATGGGACAGGGGGCTACAATGAGCAGTTCTTC. Translating it yields CASSQDGTGGYNEQFF. The chain combines TRBV4-3 with TRBJ2-1, with 11 bases lining up with TRBD1. CDR1 is LGHNA and CDR2 is YSLEER in the germline V gene. With V trimmed by 0 bases and J by 3 bases, 1 base remained unmatched. The CDR3 covers 16 residues.

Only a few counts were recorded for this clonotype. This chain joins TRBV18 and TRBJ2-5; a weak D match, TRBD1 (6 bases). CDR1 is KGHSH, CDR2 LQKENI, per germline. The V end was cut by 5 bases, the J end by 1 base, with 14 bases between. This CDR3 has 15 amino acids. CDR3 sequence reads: CASSFQRGTQETQYF. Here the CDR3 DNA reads TGTGCCAGCTCATTTCAAAGGGGGACCCAAGAGACCCAGTACTTC. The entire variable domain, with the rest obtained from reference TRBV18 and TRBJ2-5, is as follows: NAGVMQNPRHLVRRRGQEARLRCSPMKGHSHVYWYRQLPEEGLKFMVYLQKENIIDESGMPKERFSAEFPKEGPSILRIQQVVRGDSAAYFCASSFQRGTQETQYFGPGTRLLVL.

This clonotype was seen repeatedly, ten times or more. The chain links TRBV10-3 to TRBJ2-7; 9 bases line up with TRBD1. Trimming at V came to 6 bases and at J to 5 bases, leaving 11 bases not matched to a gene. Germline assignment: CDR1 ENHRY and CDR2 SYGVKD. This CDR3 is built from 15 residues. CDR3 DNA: TGTGCCATCAGAGAGAGACAGGGGGTAGCCCACGAGCAGTACTTC. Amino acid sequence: CAIRERQGVAHEQYF.

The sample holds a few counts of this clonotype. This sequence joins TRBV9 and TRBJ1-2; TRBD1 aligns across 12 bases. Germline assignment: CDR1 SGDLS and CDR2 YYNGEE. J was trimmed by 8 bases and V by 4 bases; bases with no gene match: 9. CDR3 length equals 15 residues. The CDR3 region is CASSLGQGAITGYTF. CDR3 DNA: TGTGCCAGCAGCTTGGGACAGGGGGCTATTACAGGCTACACCTTC.

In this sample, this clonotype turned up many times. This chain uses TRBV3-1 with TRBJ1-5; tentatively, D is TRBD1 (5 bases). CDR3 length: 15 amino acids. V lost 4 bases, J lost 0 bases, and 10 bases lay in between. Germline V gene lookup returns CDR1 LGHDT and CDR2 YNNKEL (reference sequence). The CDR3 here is CASSPTTDSNQPQHF. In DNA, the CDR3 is TGTGCCAGCAGCCCTACGACAGATAGCAATCAGCCCCAGCATTTT.

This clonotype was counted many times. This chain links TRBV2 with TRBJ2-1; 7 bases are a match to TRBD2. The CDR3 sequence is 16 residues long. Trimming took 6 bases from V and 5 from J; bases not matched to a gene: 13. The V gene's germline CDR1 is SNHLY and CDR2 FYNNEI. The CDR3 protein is CASRAQRAGPHNEQFF. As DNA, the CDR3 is TGTGCCAGCAGAGCCCAGAGAGCGGGACCCCACAATGAGCAGTTCTTC.

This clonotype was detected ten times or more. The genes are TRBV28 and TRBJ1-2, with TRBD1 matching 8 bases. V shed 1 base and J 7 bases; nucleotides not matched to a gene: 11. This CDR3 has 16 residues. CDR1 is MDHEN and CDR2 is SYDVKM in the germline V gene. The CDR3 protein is CASSLFNSGQATGYTF. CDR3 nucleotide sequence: TGTGCCAGCAGTTTATTCAATTCGGGACAGGCGACTGGCTACACCTTC.

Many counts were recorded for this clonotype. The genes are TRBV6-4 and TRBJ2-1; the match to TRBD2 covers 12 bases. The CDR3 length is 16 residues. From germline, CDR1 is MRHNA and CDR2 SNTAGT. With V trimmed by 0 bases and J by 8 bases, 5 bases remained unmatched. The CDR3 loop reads CASSDSASGGADEQFF. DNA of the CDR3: TGTGCCAGCAGTGACTCGGCTAGCGGGGGGGCGGATGAGCAGTTCTTC.

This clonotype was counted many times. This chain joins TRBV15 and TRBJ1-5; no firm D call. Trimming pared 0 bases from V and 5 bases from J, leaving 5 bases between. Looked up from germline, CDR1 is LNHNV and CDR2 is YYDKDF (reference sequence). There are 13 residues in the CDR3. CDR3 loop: CATSREPYQPQHF. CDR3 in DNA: TGTGCCACCAGCAGAGAGCCTTATCAGCCCCAGCATTTT. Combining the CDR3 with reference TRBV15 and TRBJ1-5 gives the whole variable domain DAMVIQNPRYQVTQFGKPVTLSCSQTLNHNVMYWYQQKSSQAPKLLFHYYDKDFNNEADTPDNFQSRRPNTSFCFLDIRSPGLGDTAMYLCATSREPYQPQHFGDGTRLSIL.